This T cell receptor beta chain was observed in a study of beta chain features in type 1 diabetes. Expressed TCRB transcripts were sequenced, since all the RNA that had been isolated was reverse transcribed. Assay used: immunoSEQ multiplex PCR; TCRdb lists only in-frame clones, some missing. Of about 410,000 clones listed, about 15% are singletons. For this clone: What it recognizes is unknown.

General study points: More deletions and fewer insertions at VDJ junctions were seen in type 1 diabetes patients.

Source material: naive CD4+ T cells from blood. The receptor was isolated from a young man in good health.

The CDR3 reads CASRSLRGTYNEQFF. The CDR3 coding sequence is TGTGCCAGCAGATCTCTGCGGGGGACCTACAATGAGCAGTTCTTC. The chain carries TRBV11-2 and TRBJ2-1, with 7 bases that match TRBD2. Trimming took 6 bases from V and 2 from J; bases not matched to a gene: 7. Germline-derived CDR1 and CDR2 are SGHAT and FQNNGV. The CDR3 runs 15 residues.